This TCR beta chain was observed in a study of blood T cell repertoires in COVID-19. Study-wide context: The cDNA or gDNA used as material had been derived from T cells, B-cell-depleted T cells, or PBMCs.

Original processing notes: Nucleated cell counts were estimated from reference gene primer amplification. The repertoire was sequenced with immunoSEQ multiplex PCR; TCRdb's copy has only in-frame clones and lacks some. The V and J calls and clone size are taken from that table; D and trimming were inferred from the DNA. The sample contains 140,000 to 150,000 clones, 75% to 90% of which appear only once. Germline CDR1 and CDR2: LNHDA and SQIVND (reference sequence). CDR3 length: 15 amino acids. V was trimmed by 6 bases and J by 6 bases, leaving 15 bases between them. The V and J genes are TRBV19 and TRBJ1-6; D gene ambiguous. Sequenced material: peripheral blood. The TCR was taken from an elderly man with acute or convalescent COVID-19. Here the CDR3 DNA reads TGTGCCAGTAGCCAAACCGCGCTTGGTAATTCACCCCTCCACTTT. Translation gives CASSQTALGNSPLHF.